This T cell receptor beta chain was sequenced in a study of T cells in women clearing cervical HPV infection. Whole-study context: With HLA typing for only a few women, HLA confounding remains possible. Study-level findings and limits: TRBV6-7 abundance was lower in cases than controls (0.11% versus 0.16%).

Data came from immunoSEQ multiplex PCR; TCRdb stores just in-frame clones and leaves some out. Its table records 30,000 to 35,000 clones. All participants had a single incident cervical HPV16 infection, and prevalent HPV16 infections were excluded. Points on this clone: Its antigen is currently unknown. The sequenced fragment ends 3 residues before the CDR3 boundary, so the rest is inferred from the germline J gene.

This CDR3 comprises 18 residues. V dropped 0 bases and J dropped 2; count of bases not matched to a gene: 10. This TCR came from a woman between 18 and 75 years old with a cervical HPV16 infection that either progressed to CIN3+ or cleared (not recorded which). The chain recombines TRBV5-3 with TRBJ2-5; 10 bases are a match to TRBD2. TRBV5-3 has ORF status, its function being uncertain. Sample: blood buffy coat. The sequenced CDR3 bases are TGTGCCAGAAGCTTGGTGGCCTTACTAGCGGGATTACAAGAGACC. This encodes CARSLVALLAGLQET. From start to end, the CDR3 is CARSLVALLAGLQETQYF.